Listed below are T cell receptor beta chains from one sample, sequenced in a study of blood T cell repertoires in COVID-19. Clones were read by immunoSEQ multiplex PCR, and TCRdb kept only the in-frame ones, dropping some. The sample carries about 340,000 clones, around four fifths recorded once. Sequenced: peripheral blood. The receptors come from a young man with active or convalescent COVID-19. CDR3s leave out the opening cysteine and the closing phenylalanine or tryptophan. Clone size is given for some rows only: seen once, a few or many times, or a class if the clone is expanded.

V	size	J	CDR3
TRBV18	.	TRBJ1-5	ASSKDGNQPQH
TRBV28	.	TRBJ1-5	ASSLSPNSNQPQH
TRBV15	once	TRBJ2-3	ATSSPQTGRLVRQY
TRBV28	few	TRBJ2-7	ASSSGEASYEQY
TRBV4-1	.	TRBJ2-3	ASSRTVSTDTQY
TRBV20-1	.	TRBJ2-5	SGEGEETQY
TRBV27	.	TRBJ2-7	ASSLGGAGEQY
TRBV5-1	.	TRBJ1-4	ASSPTENAELF
TRBV2	.	TRBJ1-1	ASHGGRINTEAF
TRBV2	once	TRBJ2-2	ASSAGAYTGELF
TRBV19	.	TRBJ1-1	ASSIFRGIEAF
TRBV24-1	few	TRBJ2-2	ATELDSTGELF
TRBV5-1	.	TRBJ1-5	ASSLEGSQPQH
TRBV30	.	TRBJ1-1	AWSPRELAF
TRBV4-3	few	TRBJ1-4	ASSQDGDRSKKLF
TRBV21-1	.	TRBJ2-3	ASSKGSGRAEDTQY
TRBV14	.	TRBJ2-2	ASSQVAGEGTGELF
TRBV30	many	TRBJ2-7	AFPAGIPSEQY
TRBV6-7	.	TRBJ1-2	ASSYDRRGTNYGYT
TRBV27	.	TRBJ2-1	ASSFRRVPVGGGQF
TRBV3-1/TRBV3-2	once	TRBJ1-2	ASSPFDWINGYT
TRBV6-2/TRBV6-3	.	TRBJ1-5	ASSPRGQGHQPQH
TRBV28	.	TRBJ1-2	ASSSGQNYGYT
TRBV14	.	TRBJ2-1	ASSQHSNEQF
TRBV24-1	few	TRBJ2-3	ATGGSGITDTQY
TRBV5-6	.	TRBJ2-3	ASSITRQGPGTDTQY
TRBV5-1	.	TRBJ1-2	ASSFTGGNYGYT
TRBV7-2	few	TRBJ2-3	ASSKAGGQPDTQY
TRBV6-5	.	TRBJ2-2	ASSYSPSNTGELF
TRBV7-9	.	TRBJ2-7	ASSSGLAAGGEQY
TRBV3-1/TRBV3-2	.	TRBJ2-3	ASSEGGVNTQY
TRBV11-3	once	TRBJ2-3	ASSYYHADTQY
TRBV13	once	TRBJ1-2	ASSLRTYYGYT
TRBV11-2	.	TRBJ2-1	ASSLGAHNEQF
TRBV10-3	.	TRBJ2-7	AISGGGTAYEQY
TRBV7-2	.	TRBJ1-2	ASSLEGGQREGYT
TRBV7-6	.	TRBJ2-5	ASSLIYRNQETQY
TRBV19	.	TRBJ1-1	ASSQGRDTEAF
TRBV29-1	few	TRBJ2-7	SVVDRVAYEQY
TRBV19	once	TRBJ1-4	ASTDRGGTNEKLF
TRBV30	.	TRBJ2-3	AWSVLGQGATDTQY
TRBV5-1	.	TRBJ1-1	ASRIAVGTVNTEAF
TRBV7-3	.	TRBJ2-3	ASSLTRADTQY